A single sample is the source of the 17 T cell receptor beta chains below, sequenced in a study of T cells in Graves' hyperthyroidism and ophthalmopathy. Researchers amplified the TCR beta CDR3 regions from RNA transcripts. Primed by the HTBI set, a first-round RT-PCR was run on the TCR CDR3. TCRdb independently ran MiXCR on the multiplex PCR reads; one entry per CDR3 protein. Of hundreds of thousands of distinct CDR3 sequences in the sample, more than 20% are singletons; the top ten hold approximately 32%. The source material was blood. The receptors here all came from a woman between 40 and 55 years old with Graves' ophthalmopathy.

Ten or more counts support this clonotype. The gene calls are TRBV28 and TRBJ1-6, with D maybe TRBD1 (5 bases). Germline-derived CDR1 and CDR2 are MDHEN and SYDVKM. Trimming took 0 bases from V and 9 from J, leaving 12 bases between them. This CDR3 has 15 residues. The CDR3 DNA sequence: TGTGCCAGCAGTTTATGGGGGACCTCTGGTTCACCCCTCCACTTT. It encodes CASSLWGTSGSPLHF.

This clonotype appeared a few times. V is TRBV4-2 and J is TRBJ1-5; D gene ambiguous. V shed 5 bases and J shed 2 bases, with 10 bases lying between them. Germline V gene sequence: CDR1 LGHNA, CDR2 YNFKEQ. The CDR3 spans 14 residues. The CDR3 is CASSRGRGNQPQHF. CDR3 bases: TGTGCCAGCAGCAGAGGGAGGGGCAATCAGCCCCAGCATTTT.

This clonotype was picked up many times. This chain connects TRBV15 to TRBJ2-2; 8 nucleotides match TRBD2. V was clipped by 1 base and J by 0 bases; unmatched bases: 7. This CDR3 has 18 residues. Germline V gene sequence: CDR1 LNHNV, CDR2 YYDKDF (reference sequence). DNA of the CDR3: TGTGCCACCAGCAGAGGTGACCTTAGCGGGACGAACACCGGGGAGCTGTTTTTT. This encodes CATSRGDLSGTNTGELFF.

This clonotype was detected ten times or more. J is TRBJ1-2 and V is TRBV27; tentative D call: TRBD1 (5 bases). V lost 5 bases to trimming and J lost 4 bases, with 17 bases between them. This CDR3 region has 15 residues. Germline assignment: CDR1 MNHEY and CDR2 SMNVEV (reference sequence). This CDR3 is CASSPQGRAFYGYTF. As DNA, the CDR3 is TGTGCCAGCAGTCCTCAGGGTCGCGCGTTCTATGGCTACACCTTC.

This clonotype was observed many times. The chain has TRBV11-2 and TRBJ2-2; D not certain. The CDR3 contains 17 residues. CDR1 is SGHAT, CDR2 FQNNGV, per germline. V was shortened by 5 bases and J by 5 bases, with 21 bases between the two germline ends. In nucleotides, the CDR3 is TGTGCCAGCAGCCACCACCCTCCCATCCTTCGAACCGGGGAGCTGTTTTTT. Translating it yields CASSHHPPILRTGELFF. Combining the CDR3 with reference TRBV11-2 and TRBJ2-2 gives the whole variable domain EAGVAQSPRYKIIEKRQSVAFWCNPISGHATLYWYQQILGQGPKLLIQFQNNGVVDDSQLPKDRFSAERLKGVDSTLKIQPAKLEDSAVYLCASSHHPPILRTGELFFGEGSRLTVL.

This clonotype was seen ten or more times. V gene TRBV29-1 combines with J gene TRBJ1-2; 7 nucleotides agree with TRBD1. Germline V gene sequence: CDR1 SQVTM, CDR2 ANQGSEA. The trim removed 3 bases at V and 2 bases at J, leaving 3 bases unmatched. This CDR3 contains 13 residues. The chain's CDR3 is CSVDAGGNYGYTF. CDR3 sequence (DNA): TGCAGCGTTGACGCAGGGGGGAACTATGGCTACACCTTC.

V usage is TRBV5-4 and J usage is TRBJ1-5; 7 bases agree with TRBD1. Germline V gene data show CDR1 as SGHNT and CDR2 as YYREEE (reference sequence). With 3 bases clipped from V and 2 bases from J, the junction kept 8 bases outside the gene matches. CDR3 length: 16 amino acids. The CDR3 loop is CASSSRLGQGNQPQHF. In DNA form, the CDR3 reads TGTGCCAGCAGCTCCCGTCTCGGACAGGGCAATCAGCCCCAGCATTTT.

Many counts were recorded for this clonotype. The chain is built from TRBV6-5 and TRBJ1-5; 11 bases map to TRBD1. V lost 6 bases to trimming and J lost 6 bases; unmatched junction nucleotides: 7. Germline CDR1 is MNHEY and CDR2 is SVGAGI. The CDR3 runs 15 residues. The CDR3 reads CASSVGQGGVQPQHF. The CDR3 region has the DNA TGTGCCAGCAGCGTGGGACAGGGGGGGGTTCAGCCCCAGCATTTT.

V gene TRBV6-2 or TRBV6-3 combines with J gene TRBJ2-7; D gene unclear. The V end was cut by 0 bases, the J end by 5 bases, with 5 bases between. The CDR3 sequence is 12 residues long. Germline V gene sequence: CDR1 MNHEY, CDR2 SVGEGT. The CDR3 loop reads CASSYSWNEQYF. Written as DNA, the CDR3 is TGTGCCAGCAGTTACTCGTGGAACGAGCAGTACTTC.

Many counts were recorded for this clonotype. The CDR3 region has the DNA TGTGCCAGCAGCTCCCCCATAGGAATACAAGAGACCCAGTACTTC. Translating it yields CASSSPIGIQETQYF. V and J are TRBV7-8 and TRBJ2-5; no reliable D call. This CDR3 has 15 residues. The V end lost 4 bases, the J end lost 2 bases, and 14 bases lay between the germline ends. The germline gives CDR1 SGHVS, CDR2 FQNEAQ.

The CDR3 protein is CSATPPAGAHEQYF. In DNA form, the CDR3 reads TGCAGTGCAACCCCACCGGCAGGAGCCCACGAGCAGTACTTC. The chain carries TRBV20-1 and TRBJ2-7, with D unclear. The CDR3 covers 14 residues. V was pared by 6 bases and J by 5 bases, with 20 bases between. Germline V CDR1 and CDR2: DFQATT, SNEGSKA (reference sequence).

This clonotype was seen many times. One base away lies a much larger clone, so this may be a sequencing read error. CDR3 nucleotides: TGTGCCAGTAGTAAGGACAGCTACGATCAGCCCCAGCATTTT. Its translation is CASSKDSYDQPQHF. This chain uses TRBV19 with TRBJ1-5, with a tentative D call TRBD1 (6 bases). V was clipped by 4 bases and J by 5 bases, with 12 bases between them. Germline values: CDR1 LNHDA, CDR2 SQIVND (reference sequence). This CDR3 contains 14 residues.

Ten or more counts support this clonotype. The chain employs TRBV6-5 and TRBJ1-5, with D possibly matching TRBD1 (6 bases). Germline V gene sequence: CDR1 MNHEY, CDR2 SVGAGI. The CDR3 covers 13 residues. Trimming removed 7 bases at V and 4 bases at J, with 11 bases between. The CDR3 bases are TGTGCCAGCACCGCGGGGGCTAATCAGCCCCAGCATTTT. Its protein is CASTAGANQPQHF.

This clonotype was observed at least ten times. This chain connects TRBV28 to TRBJ2-5, with a tentative D call TRBD1 (6 bases). V was cut by 3 bases and J by 5 bases, with 16 bases left in between. Germline CDR1 and CDR2: MDHEN and SYDVKM. The CDR3 totals 15 residues. The CDR3 sequence is CASSFDVGAIETQYF. CDR3 nucleotide sequence: TGTGCCAGCAGTTTCGATGTGGGGGCAATTGAGACCCAGTACTTC.

Ten or more counts support this clonotype. The chain recombines TRBV7-2 with TRBJ1-5; D unclear. The CDR3 extends over 14 amino acids. Germline lookup yields CDR1 SGHTA and CDR2 FQGNSA. V dropped 5 bases and J dropped 5 bases, with 13 bases sitting between them. The CDR3 is CASSREVGYQPQHF. The CDR3 DNA is TGTGCCAGCAGCCGCGAAGTGGGGTATCAGCCCCAGCATTTT. The full variable domain, with the rest looked up from reference TRBV7-2 and TRBJ1-5, is GAGVSQSPSNKVTEKGKDVELRCDPISGHTALYWYRQSLGQGLEFLIYFQGNSAPDKSGLPSDRFSAERTGGSVSTLTIQRTQQEDSAVYLCASSREVGYQPQHFGDGTRLSIL.

CDR3 in DNA: TGTGCCAGCAGTTTAAACCACAGGGCGAGAATGAAGAACTATGGCTACACCTTC. It is translated as CASSLNHRARMKNYGYTF. The chain is built from TRBV28 and TRBJ1-2; TRBD1 might be the D (6 bases). From germline, CDR1 is MDHEN and CDR2 SYDVKM. The CDR3 totals 18 residues. Trimming cost V 2 bases and J 2 bases, with 21 bases left between them.

This clonotype has at least ten counts. The chain links TRBV6-1 to TRBJ2-7, with 8 bases identical to TRBD2. V shed 0 bases, J shed 6 bases, and the junction held 10 bases outside the gene matches. Looked up from germline, CDR1 is MNHNS and CDR2 is SASEGT. CDR3 length equals 16 residues. Written as DNA, the CDR3 is TGTGCCAGCAGTGAAGCGCTTCGGGCGGGAGGCGGCGAGCAGTACTTC. Translating gives CASSEALRAGGGEQYF.